This is a list of T cell receptor beta chains from one sample in a study of human T cells and chemical hapten exposure. TCRdb processed the RACE reads anew with MiXCR; each CDR3 protein has one entry. The sample carries around 380,000 distinct CDR3 sequences, roughly 4.8% recorded once. The sample in question was whole blood, obtained in connection with sensitization to the hapten diphenylcyclopropenone (DPC). These receptor sequences come from a woman aged 45-65 years with alopecia areata. Some clones in this sample may be carry-over from other donors' samples. Each CDR3 is given with its conserved first and last residue. D genes are given only for firm matches. Clone size is given for some rows only: seen once, a few or many times, or a class if the clone is expanded.

CSARGVASSPLHF | TGCAGTGCTAGAGGTGTAGCCAGTTCACCCCTCCACTTT | TRBJ1-6 | TRBV20-1 | few | NA
CASSQDQEGPQEKLFF | TGCGCCAGCAGCCAAGATCAGGAGGGGCCCCAAGAAAAACTGTTTTTT | TRBJ1-4 | TRBV4-3 | many | NA
CASSQDRGSYTEAFF | TGCGCCAGCAGCCAAGATCGCGGCAGCTACACTGAAGCTTTCTTT | TRBJ1-1 | TRBV4-1 | many | NA
CASSEEVSGRPPYPDTQYF | TGTGCCAGCAGTGAAGAGGTTAGCGGGAGGCCCCCATATCCAGATACGCAGTATTTT | TRBJ2-3 | TRBV6-1 | many | TRBD2
CASSQANLCGNWDEQFF | TGCGCCAGCAGTCAAGCCAACCTGTGCGGGAACTGGGATGAGCAGTTCTTC | TRBJ2-1 | TRBV23-1 | many | NA
CASSPLSDTGELFF | TGTGCCAGCAGTCCCCTGAGCGACACCGGGGAGCTGTTTTTT | TRBJ2-2 | TRBV6-5 | few | NA
CASSLEPARVDEKLFF | TGCGCCAGCAGCTTGGAGCCCGCCAGGGTTGATGAAAAACTGTTTTTT | TRBJ1-4 | TRBV5-1 | many | NA
CASSLITGMNTGELFF | TGTGCCAGCAGCTTAATTACGGGGATGAACACCGGGGAGCTGTTTTTT | TRBJ2-2 | TRBV7-3 | many | NA
CASTDRISGANVLTF | TGTGCCAGCACCGACAGAATCTCTGGGGCCAACGTCCTGACTTTC | TRBJ2-6 | TRBV12-3/TRBV12-4 | many | NA
CASSEGELFF | TGCGCCAGCAGTGAAGGGGAGCTGTTTTTT | TRBJ2-2 | TRBV10-2 | many | NA
CATSRVPGSTEAFF | TGTGCCACCAGCAGAGTGCCGGGGTCCACTGAAGCTTTCTTT | TRBJ1-1 | TRBV15 | NA | NA
CASTGQNNYGYTF | TGTGCCAGCACAGGGCAGAATAACTATGGCTACACCTTC | TRBJ1-2 | TRBV6-5 | many | NA
CASSLLAGSVITQYF | TGTGCCAGCAGCTTATTAGCGGGGTCGGTTATTACGCAGTATTTT | TRBJ2-3 | TRBV7-2 | many | TRBD2
CASSPAARDKNIQYF | TGTGCCAGCAGCCCCGCGGCCAGGGACAAAAACATTCAGTACTTC | TRBJ2-4 | TRBV7-9 | many | NA
CAISATGDNQPQHF | TGTGCCATCAGTGCGACAGGGGACAATCAGCCCCAGCATTTT | TRBJ1-5 | TRBV10-3 | many | TRBD1
CASSSRGAGANVLTF | TGTGCCAGCAGCTCCAGAGGGGCTGGGGCCAACGTCCTGACTTTC | TRBJ2-6 | TRBV7-2 | many | NA
CASSLGTRNEKLFF | TGTGCCAGCTCTCTCGGGACACGGAATGAAAAACTGTTTTTT | TRBJ1-4 | TRBV18 | NA | NA
CSARRGVYNEQFF | TGCAGTGCTAGAAGGGGGGTCTACAATGAGCAGTTCTTC | TRBJ2-1 | TRBV20-1 | NA | NA